One TCR beta chain is described in this entry. The antigen is not known. The germline V gene has CDR1 GTSNPN and CDR2 SVGIG (reference sequence). Germline trimming cut 0 bases from V and 2 bases from J; bases unmatched to any gene: 10. The CDR3 sequence is 16 residues long. This specimen comes from a study of cytomegalovirus exposure and HLA in healthy donors. In the study overall: Earlier sequencing of around 190 million T cells yielded nearly 120 million unique TCR beta sequences.

The PCR was carried out with 60 Vbeta primers and 13 Jbeta primers. Repertoires were generated with immunoSEQ multiplex PCR, while TCRdb's copy carries only in-frame clones and drops some. Found here are about 110,000 clones, under 80% of them singletons; the top ten hold roughly 6.5%. Study-wide points: Reportedly, TCR beta sequences accurately predicted HLA-A and HLA-B alleles in most subjects. In a later analysis, 17,000 or so TCR beta sequences were associated with HLA alleles at 0.05 false discovery rate.

The origin of this receptor is a woman aged 45-65 years in good health and CMV-seropositive. The V gene is TRBV30, the J gene TRBJ2-7, with 7 bases fitting TRBD1. Input material: PBMCs. The chain's CDR3 is CAWSVPWGQKTYEQYF. DNA for the CDR3: TGTGCCTGGAGTGTACCATGGGGACAGAAGACCTACGAGCAGTACTTC.